This T cell receptor beta chain stems from a study of breast tumors, draining lymph nodes, adjacent tissues. From the multiplex PCR reads, TCRdb called clonotypes with MiXCR, one entry per CDR3 protein. The sample lists over 100,000 distinct CDR3 sequences; 20% to 25% were seen once. There are 14 residues in the CDR3. V was trimmed by 4 bases and J by 4 bases, leaving 12 bases between them. CDR1 is KGHSH, CDR2 LQKENI, per germline. Axillary draining lymph nodes of breast cancer patients supplied the node samples. This clonotype was obtained from a female donor with breast cancer. Some clones in this sample may be carry-over from other donors' samples. What was sequenced was axillary lymph node tissue. The rearrangement joins TRBV18 to TRBJ2-3; possible D gene TRBD2, 6 bases. DNA for the CDR3: TGTGCCAGCTCACGGGCGGGAACACCAGATACGCAGTATTTT. Its protein product is CASSRAGTPDTQYF.